This TCR beta chain was recorded in a study of T cells in Graves' hyperthyroidism and ophthalmopathy. A remark on this clonotype: The antigen remains unidentified. This sequence may be a read error, since a much larger clone differs from it by one base.

Among ophthalmopathy patients, the Clinical Activity Score reached at least 3, the NOSPECS grade reached at least 4, and duration remained under 3 months. Uncontrolled infection, other autoimmune disease, pregnancy or lactation disqualified patients from enrolment. Each 10 ml fresh peripheral blood draw supplied the PBMCs. The study, taken as a whole, reports: Most clonotypes expanded in thyroid above 0.001 were likewise present in blood.

Amplification of TCR beta CDR3 regions was performed using RNA transcripts as template. The HTBI primer set drove a first-round RT-PCR of the TCR CDR3. TCRdb re-analysed the multiplex PCR reads in MiXCR, keeping a single row per CDR3 protein. This table has 350,000 to 450,000 distinct CDR3 sequences, around an eighth appearing once. This TCR was sampled from a man aged 50 to 59 with Graves' ophthalmopathy. The sample consisted of blood.

The CDR3 spells CASRDEGPAFF. The DNA for the CDR3 is TGTGCCAGCAGAGACGAGGGTCCCGCTTTCTTT. The chain uses TRBV6-1 and TRBJ1-1; D gene ambiguous. Trimming stripped 6 bases from V and 11 bases from J, with 13 bases between. The germline V gene has CDR1 MNHNS and CDR2 SASEGT. CDR3 size: 11 residues.